This T cell receptor (beta chain) appears in the sequencing data of a study of blood T cell repertoires in COVID-19. Generated by immunoSEQ multiplex PCR, the TCRdb table keeps only in-frame clones and is missing some. The sample carries 60,000 to 95,000 clones, roughly 87% recorded once. CDR3 size: 17 residues. V was pared by 3 bases and J by 3 bases, with 11 bases of the junction left unmatched. Germline assignment: CDR1 MNHEY and CDR2 SVGEGT. This receptor was identified in a woman in her forties or fifties with acute or convalescent COVID-19. Source material: peripheral blood. The V gene is TRBV6-2 or TRBV6-3, the J gene TRBJ1-2; 9 nucleotides line up with TRBD1. Here the CDR3 DNA reads TGTGCCAGCAGTTATCGGAAGACAGGGGGACAATACTATGGCTACACCTTC. Encoded protein: CASSYRKTGGQYYGYTF.